The next 14 T cell receptor beta chains were all read from a single sample in a study of blood T cells in healthy people across ages. Through a sample-barcoded 5' primer and a J-beta primer mix, a second PCR was run for roughly 7 to 11 cycles. TCRdb re-derived calls from the 5' RACE reads in MiXCR, one entry per CDR3 protein. Of about 1,800,000 distinct CDR3 sequences listed, under 30% are singletons. Sequencing input: blood. The receptors originated from a woman in her 30s in good health.

The J gene is TRBJ2-3, the V gene TRBV5-1; 10 bases are a match to TRBD1. Germline lookup yields CDR1 SGHRS and CDR2 YFSETQ. This CDR3 has 16 residues. The ends lost 5 bases at V and 4 bases at J; junction bases unmatched: 10. The CDR3 loop is CASRPIWDRGPDTQYF. The CDR3 DNA reads TGCGCCAGCAGACCAATTTGGGACAGGGGCCCAGATACGCAGTATTTT.

This clonotype was seen a handful of times. The chain employs TRBV3-1 and TRBJ2-7; tentatively, D is TRBD2 (5 bases). The CDR3 loop spans 15 amino acids. Germline V gene sequence: CDR1 LGHDT, CDR2 YNNKEL (reference sequence). V gave up 0 bases and J gave up 6 bases, with 15 bases separating them. The CDR3 protein is CASSQDSSRRGEQYF. The DNA of the CDR3 is TGTGCCAGCAGCCAAGATTCCTCTCGTCGGGGCGAGCAGTACTTC.

This rearrangement joins TRBV20-1 to TRBJ1-5, with D maybe TRBD1 (5 bases). The CDR3 consists of 12 residues. V lost 1 base to trimming and J lost 11 bases, with 12 bases between them. CDR1 and CDR2 from the germline V gene are DFQATT and SNEGSKA (reference sequence). The CDR3 loop is CSARAQGDAQHF. The CDR3 nucleotides are TGCAGTGCTAGAGCCCAGGGAGACGCCCAGCATTTT.

In regard to this clonotype: The junction differs from germline at one of its ends, possibly a read error. The chain has TRBV3-1 and TRBJ2-5, with D possibly TRBD1 on 8 matching bases. Germline values: CDR1 LGHDT, CDR2 YNNKEL (reference sequence). The CDR3 loop spans 15 amino acids. The chain's CDR3 is CASSQDLTGGGSTFF. Here the CDR3 DNA reads TGTGCCAGCAGCCAAGATCTTACAGGGGGGGGTAGCACCTTCTTC.

This clonotype appeared a few times. The rearrangement joins TRBV2 to TRBJ2-1; 11 bases fit TRBD2. The CDR3 totals 15 residues. Trimming took 5 bases from V and 7 from J; bases not matched to a gene: 7. The germline CDR1 and CDR2 sequences are SNHLY and FYNNEI. The chain's CDR3 is CASSRDSGRGNEQFF. The CDR3 region has the DNA TGTGCCAGCAGTCGAGATAGCGGGAGGGGAAATGAGCAGTTCTTC. Using reference TRBV2 and TRBJ2-1 for the parts outside the CDR3, the full variable domain is EPEVTQTPSHQVTQMGQEVILRCVPISNHLYFYWYRQILGQKVEFLVSFYNNEISEKSEIFDDQFSVERPDGSNFTLKIRSTKLEDSAMYFCASSRDSGRGNEQFFGPGTRLTVL.

In its sample, this clonotype was seen a few times. The chain links TRBV20-1 to TRBJ2-1; D gene ambiguous. This CDR3 is 16 amino acids long. CDR1 and CDR2 from the germline V gene are DFQATT and SNEGSKA (reference sequence). Trimming stripped 3 bases from V and 1 base from J, with 16 bases between. The CDR3 nucleotides are TGCAGTGCTAGCGACCAGGACCGCGGATCCTACAATGAGCAGTTCTTC. Translation: CSASDQDRGSYNEQFF.

This clonotype was picked up a small number of times. This sequence joins TRBV29-1 and TRBJ1-1; 9 nucleotides align to TRBD1. CDR3 length: 17 residues. The V gene end was trimmed by 7 bases and the J gene end by 0 bases; junction bases not matched to a gene: 15. Germline V gives CDR1 SQVTM, CDR2 ANQGSEA. Here the CDR3 DNA reads TGCAGCGGGGCTGACACAGGGGGCAGATACCTGAACACTGAAGCTTTCTTT. This sequence encodes CSGADTGGRYLNTEAFF.

This clonotype was picked up many times. The chain employs TRBV5-1 and TRBJ2-1, with D perhaps given as TRBD1 or TRBD2 (5 bases each). This CDR3 has 15 amino acids. Germline CDR1 and CDR2: SGHRS and YFSETQ. Trimming pared 3 bases from V and 9 bases from J, leaving 19 bases between. The CDR3 sequence is CASSWDASGVGEQFF. CDR3 sequence (DNA): TGCGCCAGCAGCTGGGACGCCTCCGGGGTAGGTGAGCAGTTCTTC.

The chain combines TRBV6-2 or TRBV6-3 with TRBJ2-5, with D perhaps assigned TRBD1 or TRBD2 (5 bases each). The DNA end favors TRBJ2-7, so the J call may be wrong. This CDR3 is built from 15 residues. The germline CDR1 and CDR2 sequences are MNHEY and SVGEGT. The DNA of the CDR3 is TGTGCCAGCAGCCGCAGGGACGCAGGATACTACGAGCAGTACTTC. Translating gives CASSRRDAGYYEQYF.

This clonotype came up many times. V gene TRBV9 combines with J gene TRBJ2-1; 11 positions agree with TRBD2. Germline assignment: CDR1 SGDLS and CDR2 YYNGEE. The CDR3 contains 15 residues. With 3 bases clipped from V and 3 bases from J, the junction kept 2 bases outside the gene matches. CDR3 sequence reads: CASSEGLADYNEQFF. In DNA form, the CDR3 reads TGTGCCAGCAGCGAGGGACTAGCGGACTACAATGAGCAGTTCTTC.

Notes on this clonotype: The junction shows a germline mismatch at one end, possibly a read error. This chain uses TRBV10-3 with TRBJ2-1, with 7 bases fitting TRBD1. The germline gives CDR1 ENHRY, CDR2 SYGVKD. CDR3 length equals 15 residues. The CDR3 loop is CTISESTTGLDEQFF. CDR3 coding DNA: TGTACCATCAGTGAGTCAACGACAGGGTTGGATGAGCAGTTCTTC.

This chain joins TRBV3-1 and TRBJ1-2, with D maybe TRBD1 (5 bases). The V gene lost 3 bases and the J gene lost 8 bases, with 13 bases spanning the gap. Germline values: CDR1 LGHDT, CDR2 YNNKEL (reference sequence). The CDR3 contains 13 residues. The CDR3 protein is CASSQLDRGGYTF. The CDR3 DNA is TGTGCCAGCAGCCAGCTAGACAGAGGAGGCTACACCTTC. The variable domain in full, completed from reference TRBV3-1 and TRBJ1-2, reads DTAVSQTPKYLVTQMGNDKSIKCEQNLGHDTMYWYKQDSKKFLKIMFSYNNKELIINETVPNRFSPKSPDKAHLNLHINSLELGDSAVYFCASSQLDRGGYTFGSGTRLTVV.

V gene TRBV30 combines with J gene TRBJ2-7; tentatively, D is TRBD2 (6 bases). The germline gives CDR1 GTSNPN, CDR2 SVGIG (reference sequence). V was cut by 2 bases and J by 4 bases, with 9 bases left in between. This CDR3 has 12 amino acids. The CDR3 nucleotides are TGTGCCTGGAGTCCGGGGGAATACGAGCAGTACTTC. Its protein is CAWSPGEYEQYF.

This chain links TRBV5-4 with TRBJ2-5, with D unclear. V was trimmed by 6 bases and J by 11 bases, leaving 23 bases between them. The germline V gene has CDR1 SGHNT and CDR2 YYREEE (reference sequence). CDR3 length: 14 amino acids. CDR3 in DNA: TGTGCCAGCACCCCGACCCGTAACGGAAATGAGCAGTACTTC. Its translation is CASTPTRNGNEQYF.